This T cell receptor (beta chain) was documented in a study of early T cells in non-severe SARS-CoV-2 infection. This clonotype occurred many times. The CDR3 loop spans 17 amino acids. CDR1 and CDR2 (germline): SQVTM, ANQGSEA. V lost 3 bases to trimming and J lost 3 bases; unmatched junction nucleotides: 10. One entry per CDR3 protein results from TCRdb running MiXCR on the 5' RACE reads. The table lists about 46,000 distinct CDR3 sequences, 5.4% of them singletons. J is TRBJ2-3 and V is TRBV29-1; 12 nucleotides align to TRBD2. The source material was whole blood, sampled at baseline. The TCR was taken from an adult who was a healthcare worker with PCR-confirmed SARS-CoV-2 infection or an uninfected control (not recorded which). The CDR3: CSVEIVPTSGRTDTQYF. CDR3 nucleotides: TGCAGCGTTGAGATAGTACCGACTAGCGGGAGAACAGATACGCAGTATTTT.